These 7 T cell receptor beta chains share one sample of origin, sequenced in a study of preoperative IRX-2 immunotherapy in early breast cancer. Only in-frame clones appear in the TCRdb table, and some are missing; sequencing was by immunoSEQ multiplex PCR. Of fewer than 1,200 clones in the sample, 67% were seen once. Indicated treatment: preoperative locoregional IRX-2 cytokine immunotherapy. The sequences come from tumor tissue, collected before IRX-2 immunotherapy. Every receptor here comes from a human donor with breast cancer.

The J gene is TRBJ1-5, the V gene TRBV19; 9 bases are shared with TRBD1. V dropped 6 bases and J dropped 9; count of bases not matched to a gene: 6. Germline V gene data show CDR1 as LNHDA and CDR2 as SQIVND (reference sequence). CDR3 size: 13 residues. In DNA form, the CDR3 reads TGTGCCAGTAGGGGACAGGGCAATTTGCCCCAGCATTTT. This sequence encodes CASRGQGNLPQHF.

The rearrangement links TRBV30 to TRBJ2-7; unclear D gene. V lost 3 bases, J lost 0 bases, and 12 bases lay in between. The CDR3 runs to 14 residues. Germline CDR1 GTSNPN, CDR2 SVGIG (reference sequence). The CDR3 DNA sequence: TGTGCCTGGAGCGGAGATCGCCGCTCCTACGAGCAGTACTTC. It translates to CAWSGDRRSYEQYF.

The rearrangement joins TRBV5-1 to TRBJ2-2; a possible D gene is TRBD2 (5 bases). Germline V CDR1 and CDR2: SGHRS, YFSETQ. CDR3 size: 16 residues. V was cut by 0 bases and J by 4 bases, with 13 bases left in between. The CDR3 DNA sequence: TGCGCCAGCAGCTTGGATACGGGGATCGTCACCGGGGAGCTGTTTTTT. Its translation: CASSLDTGIVTGELFF.

The chain joins TRBV28 to TRBJ1-3, with 9 nucleotides matching TRBD1. With 6 bases clipped from V and 6 bases from J, the junction kept 9 bases outside the gene matches. Germline loops: CDR1 MDHEN, CDR2 SYDVKM. The CDR3 length is 15 residues. CDR3 sequence reads: CASSPAGQGANTIYF. The CDR3, as DNA: TGTGCCAGCAGCCCGGCGGGACAGGGTGCAAACACCATATATTTT. Variable domain in full (rest from reference TRBV28 and TRBJ1-3): DVKVTQSSRYLVKRTGEKVFLECVQDMDHENMFWYRQDPGLGLRLIYFSYDVKMKEKGDIPEGYSVSREKKERFSLILESASTNQTSMYLCASSPAGQGANTIYFGEGSWLTVV.

The chain has TRBV14 and TRBJ2-7, with 9 bases lining up with TRBD2. The junction had 7 bases not matched to a gene; V was cut back by 0 bases and J by 7 bases. Germline V CDR1 and CDR2: SGHDN, FVKESK. The CDR3 contains 15 residues. This CDR3 reads CASSQEGLALSEQYF. The CDR3, as DNA: TGTGCCAGCAGCCAAGAGGGACTAGCACTATCGGAGCAGTACTTC.

As to this clone: The limits of the CDR3 on the DNA are not certain, so only TCRdb's listed CDR3 is given. The chain links TRBV5-1 to TRBJ2-7; whether TRBD1, the table's D call, matches the DNA was not checked. The CDR3 length is 14 residues, termini included. The germline V gene encodes CDR1 SGHRS and CDR2 YFSETQ. The CDR3 spells CASSSSDRWDEQYF.

The table lists this clone with a few counts. J is TRBJ1-1 and V is TRBV5-1; D may be TRBD1 (5 bases). V gave up 4 bases and J gave up 3 bases, with 13 bases separating them. Germline V gene data show CDR1 as SGHRS and CDR2 as YFSETQ. The length of the CDR3 is 14 residues. CDR3 region: CASSPRGEYTEAFF. DNA of the CDR3: TGCGCCAGCAGCCCTCGGGGGGAGTACACTGAAGCTTTCTTT.